The 18 T cell receptor beta chains given below trace back to one sample, sequenced in a study of blood T cell repertoires in COVID-19. The assay was immunoSEQ multiplex PCR, and TCRdb's table has in-frame clones only and misses some. The table has more than 300,000 clones, over 90% seen once. The sequencing input was PBMCs or T cells enriched from blood (not recorded which). Receptors were obtained from a woman between 25 and 40 years old who had been exposed to COVID-19.

The V call is TRBV13, the J call TRBJ2-7, with TRBD2 matching over 11 bases. V lost 1 base to trimming and J lost 7 bases; unmatched junction nucleotides: 3. The CDR3 has 14 amino acids. Germline CDR1 PRHDT, CDR2 FYEKMQ (reference sequence). CDR3 bases: TGTGCCAGCAGCTTAGTGGCTAGCGGGGGGGAGCAGTACTTC. It yields the protein CASSLVASGGEQYF.

The CDR3 here is CAITGTGGASGYTF. The CDR3 nucleotides read TGTGCCATCACCGGGACAGGGGGCGCGTCTGGCTACACCTTC. The gene calls are TRBV10-3 and TRBJ1-2, with 12 bases matching TRBD1. The CDR3 runs 14 residues. CDR1 ENHRY and CDR2 SYGVKD come from the germline V gene. V gave up 7 bases and J gave up 7 bases; unmatched junction bases: 7.

The J gene is TRBJ2-6, the V gene TRBV7-9, with D unclear. This CDR3 has 16 residues. The V gene lost 5 bases and the J gene lost 0 bases, with 11 bases spanning the gap. In germline, CDR1 is SEHNR, CDR2 FQNEAQ (reference sequence). The CDR3 is CASSGWRVSGANVLTF. As DNA, the CDR3 is TGTGCCAGCAGCGGCTGGAGAGTCTCTGGGGCCAACGTCCTGACTTTC.

This rearrangement joins TRBV5-1 to TRBJ2-5, with D possibly matching TRBD1 (6 bases). V lost 6 bases and J lost 5, with 17 bases in between. CDR3 length: 14 amino acids. Germline CDR1 reads SGHRS; CDR2 reads YFSETQ. The CDR3 coding sequence is TGCGCCAGCAACCAGGGGAGTATTGTGGAGACCCAGTACTTC. This gives the protein CASNQGSIVETQYF.

This clone showed up just a few times. The chain joins TRBV5-1 to TRBJ2-5; TRBD2 matches at 10 bases. V dropped 5 bases and J dropped 4; count of bases not matched to a gene: 11. Germline CDR1 reads SGHRS; CDR2 reads YFSETQ. The CDR3 covers 16 residues. The CDR3 reads CASSLAGTSVPETQYF. The DNA for the CDR3 is TGCGCCAGCAGTTTAGCCGGGACTAGCGTCCCAGAGACCCAGTACTTC.

This sequence joins TRBV2 and TRBJ2-5, with D perhaps TRBD2 (5 bases). With 4 bases removed from V and 2 bases from J, the gap between germline ends came to 20 bases. Germline V gene lookup returns CDR1 SNHLY and CDR2 FYNNEI. This CDR3 has 17 residues. Here the CDR3 reads CASSGLGNNEGQETQYF. The CDR3 coding sequence is TGTGCCAGCAGTGGATTGGGAAACAATGAGGGTCAAGAGACCCAGTACTTC.

The rearrangement links TRBV9 to TRBJ1-6; TRBD1 matches at 8 bases. After removal of 4 bases from V and 7 bases from J, the junction contained 4 bases not matched to a gene. The CDR3 sequence is 14 residues long. Germline CDR1 and CDR2: SGDLS and YYNGEE. CDR3 protein: CASSLQGANSPLHF. CDR3 DNA sequence: TGTGCCAGCAGCCTGCAGGGGGCAAATTCACCCCTCCACTTT.

The chain couples TRBV9 to TRBJ2-7, with D perhaps TRBD1 (6 bases). In germline, CDR1 is SGDLS, CDR2 YYNGEE. The CDR3 is 14 residues long. Trimming stripped 4 bases from V and 4 bases from J, with 15 bases between. CDR3 coding DNA: TGTGCCAGCAGCCCTATCAGGGGAGAGTACGAGCAGTACTTC. The encoded protein is CASSPIRGEYEQYF.

The chain is built from TRBV7-2 and TRBJ1-2; D possibly corresponds to TRBD1 (6 bases). CDR1 and CDR2 (germline): SGHTA, FQGNSA. The CDR3 runs 14 residues. The V and J ends lost 5 bases and 12 bases respectively, with 22 bases between them. The CDR3 region is CASSPRIGQFGNTF. CDR3 in DNA: TGTGCCAGCAGCCCTAGAATAGGACAGTTTGGAAACACCTTC.

The chain's CDR3 is CASSITTGVSQPQHF. DNA of the CDR3: TGTGCCAGTAGTATTACTACAGGGGTCAGCCAGCCCCAGCATTTT. J is TRBJ1-5 and V is TRBV19; 7 nucleotides match TRBD1. Trimming took 3 bases from V and 7 from J; bases not matched to a gene: 9. The germline CDR1 and CDR2 sequences are LNHDA and SQIVND (reference sequence). The length of the CDR3 is 15 residues.

This chain connects TRBV29-1 to TRBJ2-7, with 7 bases that match TRBD1. This CDR3 is built from 14 residues. V gave up 6 bases and J gave up 0 bases; unmatched junction bases: 8. Germline lookup yields CDR1 SQVTM and CDR2 ANQGSEA. The CDR3 sequence is CSVVGTDSSYEQYF. Written as DNA, the CDR3 is TGCAGCGTGGTAGGGACAGATAGCTCCTACGAGCAGTACTTC.

The V gene is TRBV5-1, the J gene TRBJ2-5; TRBD2 matches 14 bases. The CDR3 spans 16 residues. Per germline, CDR1 SGHRS and CDR2 YFSETQ. With 4 bases clipped from V and 2 bases from J, the junction kept 4 bases outside the gene matches. The CDR3 bases are TGCGCCAGCAGCGCAAGACTAGCGGGGGGGCAAGAGACCCAGTACTTC. Translation gives CASSARLAGGQETQYF.

The chain recombines TRBV7-2 with TRBJ1-2; D may be TRBD1 (5 bases). Trimming removed 5 bases at V and 8 bases at J, with 12 bases between. The germline V gene has CDR1 SGHTA and CDR2 FQGNSA. This CDR3 has 12 residues. The CDR3 bases are TGTGCCAGCAGCCGGACATACCTCGGCTACACCTTC. Translation gives CASSRTYLGYTF.

The chain employs TRBV29-1 and TRBJ1-2; TRBD1 matches at 8 bases. Unmatched junction bases numbered 7, after V lost 6 bases and J lost 7 bases. The CDR3 contains 12 residues. Looked up from germline, CDR1 is SQVTM and CDR2 is ANQGSEA. The CDR3 nucleotides read TGCAGCGTGGGCGGACAGGGACGTGGCTACACCTTC. Its protein is CSVGGQGRGYTF.

The J gene is TRBJ1-1, the V gene TRBV7-3; D ambiguous. This CDR3 is 13 amino acids long. The V end lost 3 bases, the J end lost 10 bases, and 15 bases lay between the germline ends. Germline CDR1 is SGHTA and CDR2 is FQGTGA. CDR3 bases: TGTGCCAGCAGCTTCTCCCCTCCCCGCGGAGCTTTCTTT. Translation gives CASSFSPPRGAFF. Full variable domain (outside the CDR3, taken from reference TRBV7-3 and TRBJ1-1): GAGVSQTPSNKVTEKGKYVELRCDPISGHTALYWYRQSLGQGPEFLIYFQGTGAADDSGLPNDRFFAVRPEGSVSTLKIQRTERGDSAVYLCASSFSPPRGAFFGQGTRLTVV.

The V and J genes are TRBV5-6 and TRBJ2-1, with a weak D call TRBD2 (6 bases). V was cut by 1 base and J by 2 bases, with 13 bases left in between. Germline V CDR1 and CDR2: SGHDT, YYEEEE. The CDR3 extends over 16 amino acids. CDR3 in amino acids: CASSLRNGGTYNEQFF. CDR3 sequence (DNA): TGTGCCAGCAGCTTGAGGAATGGCGGGACCTACAATGAGCAGTTCTTC.

The chain links TRBV19 to TRBJ2-1; possibly TRBD1 for D (6 bases). Germline values: CDR1 LNHDA, CDR2 SQIVND (reference sequence). The CDR3 is 16 amino acids. Trimming took off 6 bases at V and 4 bases at J, with 19 bases between the two ends. The DNA for the CDR3 is TGTGCCAGTAGGGACCTCGGGCAGGGGATATACAATGAGCAGTTCTTC. Protein sequence: CASRDLGQGIYNEQFF.

This clone has just one count. This rearrangement joins TRBV6-1 to TRBJ1-2; D ambiguous. The V gene lost 2 bases and the J gene lost 5 bases, with 12 bases spanning the gap. The length of the CDR3 is 14 residues. Germline CDR1 reads MNHNS; CDR2 reads SASEGT. The CDR3 here is CASSEWRDGYGYTF. The CDR3 region has the DNA TGTGCCAGCAGTGAATGGAGGGATGGGTATGGCTACACCTTC.